The 24 T cell receptor beta chains listed next were all sequenced from one sample in a study of cytomegalovirus exposure and HLA in healthy donors. A multiplex PCR was run with 60 Vbeta primers and 13 Jbeta primers. Measured with immunoSEQ multiplex PCR; TCRdb has only the in-frame clones, and not every one. The sample holds more than 40,000 clones. Material for sequencing was PBMCs. These receptors were collected from a woman between 40 and 55 years old in good health and CMV-seronegative.

The chain is built from TRBV6-6 and TRBJ2-6; D may be TRBD1 (6 bases). This CDR3 has 15 amino acids. Trimming shortened V by 3 bases and J by 4 bases, and 10 bases separated the two germline ends. Germline-derived CDR1 and CDR2 are MNHNY and SVGAGI (reference sequence). This chain's CDR3 is CASSYTGTGANVLTF. For the CDR3, the DNA is TGTGCCAGCAGTTATACAGGGACCGGGGCCAACGTCCTGACTTTC.

The chain uses TRBV6-6 and TRBJ2-7; possible D gene TRBD2, 5 bases. V was shortened by 4 bases and J by 5 bases, with 9 bases between the two germline ends. Germline V gene data show CDR1 as MNHNY and CDR2 as SVGAGI (reference sequence). This CDR3 has 12 amino acids. CDR3 coding DNA: TGTGCCAGCAGTTCGAGGGCCCACGAGCAGTACTTC. Amino acids: CASSSRAHEQYF.

V and J are TRBV18 and TRBJ1-1; TRBD1 is a possible D gene (5 bases). The CDR3 totals 14 residues. The germline V gene encodes CDR1 KGHSH and CDR2 LQKENI. With 4 bases removed from V and 0 bases from J, the gap between germline ends came to 9 bases. The CDR3 reads CASSREGLNTEAFF. The CDR3 DNA sequence: TGTGCCAGCTCACGGGAGGGACTGAACACTGAAGCTTTCTTT. The variable domain in full, completed from reference TRBV18 and TRBJ1-1, reads NAGVMQNPRHLVRRRGQEARLRCSPMKGHSHVYWYRQLPEEGLKFMVYLQKENIIDESGMPKERFSAEFPKEGPSILRIQQVVRGDSAAYFCASSREGLNTEAFFGQGTRLTVV.

This sequence joins TRBV7-9 and TRBJ1-5, with unresolved D. The V end was cut by 5 bases, the J end by 3 bases, with 5 bases between. Germline V gene sequence: CDR1 SEHNR, CDR2 FQNEAQ (reference sequence). The CDR3 loop spans 12 amino acids. The CDR3 spells CASSQNNQPQHF. As DNA, the CDR3 is TGTGCCAGCAGCCAGAACAATCAGCCCCAGCATTTT.

Notes on this clone: Other DNA variants within this sample encode the same CDR3. The chain couples TRBV4-3 to TRBJ2-3; TRBD2 is a possible D gene (5 bases). Germline assignment: CDR1 LGHNA and CDR2 YSLEER. V lost 0 bases to trimming and J lost 1 base, with 8 bases between them. There are 15 residues in the CDR3. CDR3 loop: CASSQDPGGTDTQYF. The CDR3 nucleotides are TGCGCCAGCAGCCAAGATCCCGGGGGCACAGATACGCAGTATTTT.

This sequence joins TRBV6-5 and TRBJ1-4; D is possibly TRBD1 (5 bases). Germline CDR1 and CDR2: MNHEY and SVGAGI. The CDR3 is 15 amino acids. V lost 4 bases to trimming and J lost 0 bases, with 9 bases between them. DNA for the CDR3: TGTGCCAGCAGTTCACAGGTCGCAACTAATGAAAAACTGTTTTTT. Translating it yields CASSSQVATNEKLFF.

The J gene is TRBJ1-2, the V gene TRBV6-5, with D possibly being TRBD1 (5 bases). This CDR3 is built from 16 residues. Germline-derived CDR1 and CDR2 are MNHEY and SVGAGI. The V gene lost 2 bases and the J gene lost 4 bases, with 17 bases spanning the gap. The CDR3 loop reads CASSYRPGRLGYGYTF. The CDR3 region has the DNA TGTGCCAGCAGTTACCGACCAGGGAGGTTGGGCTATGGCTACACCTTC.

This sequence joins TRBV29-1 and TRBJ1-1; D is perhaps TRBD1 (5 bases). Per the germline V gene, CDR1 is SQVTM and CDR2 is ANQGSEA. The CDR3 spans 10 residues. V was shortened by 6 bases and J by 4 bases, with 6 bases between the two germline ends. This chain's CDR3 is CSVTGTEAFF. CDR3 in DNA: TGCAGCGTAACAGGCACTGAAGCTTTCTTT.

The CDR3 DNA is TGTGCCAGCAGCTTAGTTAGCGGAAACAATGAGCAGTTCTTC. Amino acids: CASSLVSGNNEQFF. The genes are TRBV11-3 and TRBJ2-1; the D gene is possibly TRBD2 (6 bases). CDR3 size: 14 residues. Germline loops: CDR1 SGHNT, CDR2 YENEEA. The ends were cut back, 1 base at V and 5 bases at J, with 9 bases in the middle.

Concerning this clone: This sample also contains other DNA sequences that code for the same CDR3. The rearrangement links TRBV6-5 to TRBJ1-2; D ambiguous. Trimming left V 6 bases short and J 0 bases short, with 5 bases between. This CDR3 has 12 amino acids. The germline V gene encodes CDR1 MNHEY and CDR2 SVGAGI. The CDR3 sequence: CASRDTNYGYTF. The CDR3 region has the DNA TGTGCCAGCAGAGACACTAACTATGGCTACACCTTC.

This sequence joins TRBV7-8 and TRBJ2-7; the match to TRBD1 covers 7 bases. V dropped 2 bases and J dropped 0; count of bases not matched to a gene: 4. CDR1 and CDR2 from the germline V gene are SGHVS and FQNEAQ. This CDR3 is built from 15 residues. The DNA of the CDR3 is TGTGCCAGCAGCTTACAGGGGGAACTCTCCTACGAGCAGTACTTC. Protein: CASSLQGELSYEQYF.

The chain links TRBV7-2 to TRBJ2-3; D possibly corresponds to TRBD2 (6 bases). The germline V gene encodes CDR1 SGHTA and CDR2 FQGNSA. This CDR3 has 15 amino acids. V was clipped by 5 bases and J by 2 bases, with 14 bases between them. This chain's CDR3 is CASSRRERHTDTQYF. The CDR3 nucleotides read TGTGCCAGCAGCAGGAGGGAGCGGCACACAGATACGCAGTATTTT. Based on the CDR3 plus reference TRBV7-2 and TRBJ2-3, the full variable domain is GAGVSQSPSNKVTEKGKDVELRCDPISGHTALYWYRQSLGQGLEFLIYFQGNSAPDKSGLPSDRFSAERTGGSVSTLTIQRTQQEDSAVYLCASSRRERHTDTQYFGPGTRLTVL.

This sequence joins TRBV19 and TRBJ2-7, with D possibly matching TRBD2 (5 bases). Germline loops: CDR1 LNHDA, CDR2 SQIVND (reference sequence). This CDR3 region has 13 residues. The V and J ends lost 3 bases and 6 bases respectively, with 12 bases between them. CDR3 sequence reads: CASSIFGVAEQYF. The CDR3 nucleotides read TGTGCCAGTAGTATTTTCGGGGTTGCCGAGCAGTACTTC.

The rearrangement uses TRBV28 and TRBJ1-5; D perhaps matches TRBD1 (6 bases). The CDR3 runs to 16 residues. CDR1 and CDR2 from the germline V gene are MDHEN and SYDVKM. The ends were cut back, 6 bases at V and 7 bases at J, with 22 bases in the middle. CDR3 sequence (DNA): TGTGCCAGCAGGGGGGCGGGCACGATGCAAAGACAGCCCCAGCATTTT. This encodes CASRGAGTMQRQPQHF.

This chain links TRBV5-6 with TRBJ2-3, with 8 bases identical to TRBD1. The CDR3 has 16 amino acids. Germline V CDR1 and CDR2: SGHDT, YYEEEE. With V trimmed by 0 bases and J by 2 bases, 5 bases remained unmatched. The CDR3 reads CASSLGQGAATDTQYF. CDR3 sequence (DNA): TGTGCCAGCAGCTTGGGGCAGGGGGCGGCCACAGATACGCAGTATTTT.

The chain carries TRBV2 and TRBJ1-4, with D perhaps TRBD1 (6 bases). The V and J ends lost 5 bases and 8 bases respectively, with 12 bases between them. CDR1 and CDR2 from the germline V gene are SNHLY and FYNNEI. The CDR3 runs to 13 residues. CDR3 region: CASSRGQGEKLFF. The DNA for the CDR3 is TGTGCCAGCAGTAGGGGACAAGGCGAAAAACTGTTTTTT. Together with reference TRBV2 and TRBJ1-4, the CDR3 gives the full variable domain: EPEVTQTPSHQVTQMGQEVILRCVPISNHLYFYWYRQILGQKVEFLVSFYNNEISEKSEIFDDQFSVERPDGSNFTLKIRSTKLEDSAMYFCASSRGQGEKLFFGSGTQLSVL.

V and J are TRBV25-1 and TRBJ1-2, with TRBD1 matching over 11 bases. The germline gives CDR1 MGHDK, CDR2 SYGVNS. Losses at the gene ends were 6 bases for V and 5 bases for J; bases not matched to a gene: 8. This CDR3 is 15 amino acids long. The CDR3 DNA is TGTGCCAGCAGCGCCCCCGGACAGGGGGCATATGGCTACACCTTC. Amino acid sequence: CASSAPGQGAYGYTF.

This chain joins TRBV19 and TRBJ1-1, with 9 nucleotides matching TRBD1. Trimming at V came to 7 bases and at J to 3 bases, leaving 12 bases not matched to a gene. The CDR3 has 16 residues. Germline V lookup: CDR1 LNHDA, CDR2 SQIVND (reference sequence). CDR3 amino acids: CASTNTGTGWDTEAFF. CDR3 nucleotide sequence: TGTGCCAGTACAAACACGGGGACAGGGTGGGACACTGAAGCTTTCTTT.

The chain is built from TRBV29-1 and TRBJ2-5; 7 bases agree with TRBD2. Trimming removed 3 bases from V and 2 bases from J; junction bases left unmatched: 3. Germline V gene sequence: CDR1 SQVTM, CDR2 ANQGSEA. This CDR3 region has 13 residues. CDR3 sequence reads: CSVEGRDQETQYF. In DNA, the CDR3 is TGCAGCGTTGAGGGGAGGGATCAAGAGACCCAGTACTTC.

Here the CDR3 DNA reads TGTGCCTGGATTTTACAGGGGGTAGAGGAAGCTTTCTTT. Protein: CAWILQGVEEAFF. The genes are TRBV30 and TRBJ1-1; 8 bases are a match to TRBD1. Germline V gene sequence: CDR1 GTSNPN, CDR2 SVGIG (reference sequence). Unmatched junction bases numbered 9, after V lost 4 bases and J lost 8 bases. The CDR3 totals 13 residues.

The V and J genes are TRBV9 and TRBJ2-7; TRBD2 matches 7 bases. Unmatched junction bases numbered 9, after V lost 3 bases and J lost 3 bases. Germline loops: CDR1 SGDLS, CDR2 YYNGEE. The CDR3 extends over 15 amino acids. CDR3 nucleotides: TGTGCCAGCAGCGCGGGGGGAGCGGGCCTCTACGAGCAGTACTTC. It translates to CASSAGGAGLYEQYF.

The V gene is TRBV19, the J gene TRBJ2-1; no clear D. Trimming stripped 8 bases from V and 0 bases from J, with 14 bases between. The CDR3 covers 15 residues. From germline, CDR1 is LNHDA and CDR2 SQIVND (reference sequence). The CDR3 loop reads CASQRFMSSYNEQFF. Written as DNA, the CDR3 is TGTGCCAGTCAACGTTTCATGAGCTCCTACAATGAGCAGTTCTTC.

The chain recombines TRBV7-6 with TRBJ2-7; 9 nucleotides match TRBD1. Trimming at V came to 4 bases and at J to 5 bases, leaving 6 bases not matched to a gene. Germline CDR1 and CDR2: SGHVS and FNYEAQ. CDR3 length equals 14 residues. The CDR3 nucleotides read TGTGCCAGCAGCTACGGGACAGGGAACGACGAGCAGTACTTC. Translating gives CASSYGTGNDEQYF.

This chain connects TRBV2 to TRBJ2-7, with TRBD1 as a possible D gene (6 bases). The CDR3 contains 12 residues. Germline V lookup: CDR1 SNHLY, CDR2 FYNNEI. Trimming pared 7 bases from V and 3 bases from J, leaving 10 bases between. CDR3 bases: TGTGCCAGCACCCCGGACAGCTACGAGCAGTACTTC. It specifies CASTPDSYEQYF.